The 3 T cell receptor beta chains below were found in one sample sequenced in a study of T cell repertoires in cytomegalovirus infection. Antigens for these TCRs are unknown. TCRdb re-called the reads with MiXCR, one entry per CDR3 protein. Of 550,000 to 700,000 distinct CDR3 sequences listed, around 40% were seen once; the top ten hold around 50%. This material consisted of cultured PBMCs, taken from culture after CMV antigen stimulation. These receptors were taken from a human donor in good health (CMV status not recorded). Some clones in this sample may be carry-over from other donors' samples.

This clonotype was seen many times. The chain uses TRBV7-2 and TRBJ1-3, with 7 bases lining up with TRBD1. Germline lookup yields CDR1 SGHTA and CDR2 FQGNSA. This CDR3 comprises 15 residues. Trimming removed 6 bases from V and 3 bases from J; junction bases left unmatched: 8. CDR3 sequence reads: CASRRTTGFGNTIYF. Here the CDR3 DNA reads TGTGCCAGCAGGCGGACGACAGGGTTTGGAAACACCATATATTTT.

V and J are TRBV11-2 and TRBJ2-2; TRBD1 aligns across 8 bases. The CDR3 is 16 amino acids. Per germline, CDR1 SGHAT and CDR2 FQNNGV. V lost 2 bases to trimming and J lost 5 bases; unmatched junction nucleotides: 7. The CDR3 bases are TGTGCCAGCAGCTTACAGACAGGGGCCGGGACCGGGGAGCTGTTTTTT. Translating gives CASSLQTGAGTGELFF.

The chain employs TRBV7-9 and TRBJ1-1; a possible D gene is TRBD1 (6 bases). Trimming removed 5 bases at V and 6 bases at J, with 19 bases between. This CDR3 contains 15 residues. Germline values: CDR1 SEHNR, CDR2 FQNEAQ (reference sequence). CDR3 nucleotides: TGTGCCAGCAGCCGGGAGGACAGTACAGGACCTGAAGCTTTCTTT. Protein: CASSREDSTGPEAFF.